This T cell receptor (beta chain) was found in a study of spatial heterogeneity in lung cancer. Across the whole study: The donors comprised 60 to 85 untreated early-stage non-small cell lung cancer patients. The follow-up PBMC samples were sequenced whenever they were available. The median time to follow-up was about two years after resection.

Via MiXCR, TCRdb re-called the 5' RACE reads, giving one row per CDR3 protein. The sample holds tens of thousands of distinct CDR3 sequences, roughly 7.4% seen once. As for time point: blood at routine non-recurrence follow-up after resection. Sequencing of whole RNA from tumor, nontumor lung or frozen PBMC involved no sorting. In its sample, this clonotype was seen many times. CDR1 is SGHVS and CDR2 is FNYEAQ in the germline V gene. The V gene lost 3 bases and the J gene lost 5 bases, with 13 bases spanning the gap. The CDR3 loop spans 14 amino acids. The gene calls are TRBV7-6 and TRBJ1-1, with D possibly TRBD1 on 5 matching bases. The sequencing used PBMCs, collected at follow-up. The sequence derives from a female donor with early-stage non-small cell lung cancer. The CDR3 DNA follows: TGTGCCAGCAGCTTGTTCGGGGCCTCGACTGAAGCTTTCTTT. Residues: CASSLFGASTEAFF.